This TCR beta chain stems from a study of blood T cell repertoires in COVID-19. Study as a whole: The United States, Italy and Spain supplied acute and convalescent COVID-19 samples. PBMCs, B-cell-depleted T cells, or T cells provided the cDNA or gDNA that made up the material.

In the authors' methods: The authors estimated nucleated cell counts from reference gene primer amplification. TCRdb's copy holds only in-frame clones and misses some; the assay was immunoSEQ multiplex PCR. The V and J calls and the clone size are those of that table, but D and trimming were determined from the DNA. The sample has a few hundred thousand clones; about 87% are singletons. CDR3 length: 16 residues. CDR1 and CDR2 from the germline V gene are SGHRS and YFSETQ. V lost 0 bases and J 0 bases, leaving 10 bases between the germline ends. Sequenced sample: peripheral blood. The TCR sequence derives from a man in his 60s with acute or convalescent COVID-19. V and J are TRBV5-1 and TRBJ1-3; no definite D call. CDR3 in DNA: TGCGCCAGCAGCTTGGGGTGGCAGTCCTCTGGAAACACCATATATTTT. Translating it yields CASSLGWQSSGNTIYF.